This T cell receptor (beta chain) was profiled in a study of cytomegalovirus exposure and HLA in healthy donors. Trimming removed 3 bases from V and 10 bases from J, with 14 bases in between. Germline CDR1 is SGDLS and CDR2 is YYNGEE. The CDR3 length is 14 residues. This PCR relied on a set of 60 Vbeta primers and 13 Jbeta primers. TCRdb's table, derived via immunoSEQ multiplex PCR, lists solely in-frame clones and lacks some. This sample yields 150,000 to 200,000 clones, of which more than 75% are seen a single time; about 2.1% belongs to the top ten. This TCR derives from a man younger than 35 in good health and CMV-seropositive. Sequences were obtained from PBMCs. This sequence joins TRBV9 and TRBJ1-6; maybe TRBD1 (5 bases). CDR3 sequence: CASSASGDYSPLHF. In nucleotides, the CDR3 is TGTGCCAGCAGCGCGTCGGGGGACTACTCACCCCTCCACTTT.